Below, 26 T cell receptor beta chains from the same sample are listed, as sequenced in a study of T cell responses to AZD1222 COVID-19 vaccine. Repertoires were generated with immunoSEQ multiplex PCR, while TCRdb's copy carries only in-frame clones and drops some. The table shows 130,000 to 150,000 clones, with around 90% occurring only once. This material consisted of peripheral blood, taken 28 days after the second dose of the MenACWY control vaccine. These receptors came from an adult who received the MenACWY meningococcal vaccine as a control.

The rearrangement uses TRBV9 and TRBJ2-6, with no clear D. V dropped 4 bases and J dropped 0 bases, with 11 bases sitting between them. CDR1 and CDR2 from the germline V gene are SGDLS and YYNGEE. This CDR3 contains 16 residues. CDR3 coding DNA: TGTGCCAGCAGCACGGGTGCCTCCTCTGGGGCCAACGTCCTGACTTTC. Protein: CASSTGASSGANVLTF.

This chain connects TRBV7-3 to TRBJ1-1; 8 bases are a match to TRBD1. Unmatched junction bases numbered 9, after V lost 5 bases and J lost 7 bases. This CDR3 spans 14 amino acids. Germline CDR1 SGHTA, CDR2 FQGTGA. CDR3: CASSGGSDRGEAFF. CDR3 coding DNA: TGTGCCAGCAGCGGGGGGAGCGACAGGGGTGAAGCTTTCTTT.

This chain uses TRBV5-1 with TRBJ2-1; D gene uncertain. Trimming pared 0 bases from V and 0 bases from J, leaving 10 bases between. Germline V CDR1 and CDR2: SGHRS, YFSETQ. The CDR3 runs 16 residues. CDR3: CASSLGVLSSYNEQFF. DNA for the CDR3: TGCGCCAGCAGCTTGGGGGTTCTCAGCTCCTACAATGAGCAGTTCTTC.

The chain is built from TRBV7-2 and TRBJ1-1; weak D call: TRBD1 (5 bases). CDR1 is SGHTA, CDR2 FQGNSA, per germline. Trimming took off 1 base at V and 5 bases at J, with 14 bases between the two ends. The CDR3 totals 15 residues. CDR3 sequence reads: CASSLGQWRGTEAFF. As DNA, the CDR3 is TGTGCCAGCAGCTTAGGACAGTGGAGGGGAACTGAAGCTTTCTTT.

By sample fraction, this clone is medium-sized. The J gene is TRBJ1-5, the V gene TRBV4-1; D not resolved. CDR1 MGHRA and CDR2 YSYEKL come from the germline V gene. The CDR3 consists of 17 residues. V lost 4 bases to trimming and J lost 0 bases, with 16 bases between them. CDR3 in amino acids: CASSLTGGPYSNQPQHF. The CDR3, as DNA: TGCGCCAGCAGCCTTACGGGAGGACCATATAGCAATCAGCCCCAGCATTTT.

The V call is TRBV6-5, the J call TRBJ1-2; TRBD1 aligns across 7 bases. The germline gives CDR1 MNHEY, CDR2 SVGAGI. The CDR3 sequence is 15 residues long. V gave up 6 bases and J gave up 0 bases; unmatched junction bases: 7. CDR3 in amino acids: CASRRGQTANYGYTF. CDR3 sequence (DNA): TGTGCCAGCAGAAGGGGACAGACTGCTAACTATGGCTACACCTTC.

The rearrangement joins TRBV7-2 to TRBJ2-2; 11 nucleotides line up with TRBD1. The CDR3 is made up of 18 amino acids. Germline assignment: CDR1 SGHTA and CDR2 FQGNSA. V was clipped by 5 bases and J by 2 bases; unmatched bases: 10. CDR3 nucleotide sequence: TGTGCCAGCAGCCCACAAAGCGGGACAGGGGGTAACACCGGGGAGCTGTTTTTT. Translating gives CASSPQSGTGGNTGELFF.

The chain employs TRBV6-8 and TRBJ2-6; 7 positions agree with TRBD1. Germline CDR1 MNHGY, CDR2 SAAAGT. Unmatched junction bases numbered 9, after V lost 5 bases and J lost 2 bases. The CDR3 has 17 residues. CDR3 in DNA: TGTGCCAGCAGTCTAGACAGGGTGGCGCCTGGGGCCAACGTCCTGACTTTC. Residues: CASSLDRVAPGANVLTF.

This chain links TRBV30 with TRBJ1-1, with D perhaps TRBD1 (6 bases). CDR1 GTSNPN and CDR2 SVGIG come from the germline V gene (reference sequence). V lost 0 bases to trimming and J lost 0 bases, with 8 bases between them. The CDR3 loop spans 14 amino acids. The DNA of the CDR3 is TGTGCCTGGAGTGTAAAGGGGGTGAACACTGAAGCTTTCTTT. It is translated as CAWSVKGVNTEAFF.

The rearrangement links TRBV11-3 to TRBJ2-1, with D perhaps matching TRBD1 (6 bases). The CDR3 is 13 amino acids. The germline V gene has CDR1 SGHNT and CDR2 YENEEA. V was trimmed by 5 bases and J by 7 bases, leaving 12 bases between them. The CDR3 here is CASSRGFGNEQFF. The CDR3 region has the DNA TGTGCCAGCAGCAGGGGGTTTGGTAATGAGCAGTTCTTC.

The chain uses TRBV11-2 and TRBJ2-3; D gene unclear. Trimming removed 2 bases at V and 5 bases at J, with 8 bases between. The germline V gene has CDR1 SGHAT and CDR2 FQNNGV. The CDR3 totals 13 residues. CDR3 protein: CASSLLVGDTQYF. The DNA for the CDR3 is TGTGCCAGCAGCTTACTAGTCGGAGATACGCAGTATTTT.

A single count supports this clone. The V call is TRBV5-1, the J call TRBJ1-1; D remains ambiguous. Germline V lookup: CDR1 SGHRS, CDR2 YFSETQ. The V gene lost 0 bases and the J gene lost 4 bases, with 13 bases spanning the gap. The CDR3 runs 15 residues. The CDR3 DNA sequence: TGCGCCAGCAGCTTGGGAGACGGGCCGATCACTGAAGCTTTCTTT. Amino acid sequence: CASSLGDGPITEAFF.

The chain uses TRBV2 and TRBJ1-1, with D possibly being TRBD1 (5 bases). V gave up 7 bases and J gave up 1 base, with 19 bases separating them. The CDR3 contains 16 residues. Germline CDR1 reads SNHLY; CDR2 reads FYNNEI. CDR3 DNA: TGTGCCAGCATGGGACGCTTCCAGGCCCGGAACACTGAAGCTTTCTTT. Translated, it gives CASMGRFQARNTEAFF.

This chain links TRBV5-1 with TRBJ2-6, with unresolved D. The CDR3 has 15 residues. Germline-derived CDR1 and CDR2 are SGHRS and YFSETQ. With 7 bases removed from V and 1 base from J, the gap between germline ends came to 12 bases. The CDR3 protein is CASDGGSSGANVLTF. In nucleotides, the CDR3 is TGCGCCAGCGACGGCGGCTCGTCTGGGGCCAACGTCCTGACTTTC.

This clone was detected a few times. For the CDR3, the DNA is TGTGCCTGGAAAGGACAGGGGGCAAACTATGGCTACACCTTC. It specifies CAWKGQGANYGYTF. This chain uses TRBV30 with TRBJ1-2; 11 bases are a match to TRBD1. Germline loops: CDR1 GTSNPN, CDR2 SVGIG (reference sequence). V lost 4 bases and J lost 2; bases outside the gene matches: 3. There are 14 residues in the CDR3.

The chain employs TRBV7-9 and TRBJ2-7; D may be TRBD1 (5 bases). Trimming shortened V by 8 bases and J by 3 bases, and 8 bases separated the two germline ends. The CDR3 is 11 amino acids. Germline V gene lookup returns CDR1 SEHNR and CDR2 FQNEAQ (reference sequence). CDR3 in amino acids: CASQGNYEQYF. CDR3 sequence (DNA): TGTGCCAGCCAGGGTAACTACGAGCAGTACTTC.

The chain employs TRBV28 and TRBJ2-7; D remains unclear. There are 15 residues in the CDR3. Germline loops: CDR1 MDHEN, CDR2 SYDVKM. Trimming shortened V by 1 base and J by 0 bases, and 10 bases separated the two germline ends. The DNA of the CDR3 is TGTGCCAGCAGTTTATTAGCCCCAGCCTCCTACGAGCAGTACTTC. It yields the protein CASSLLAPASYEQYF.

The genes are TRBV29-1 and TRBJ2-7; tentative D call: TRBD1 (6 bases). The germline V gene has CDR1 SQVTM and CDR2 ANQGSEA. V lost 4 bases, J lost 0 bases, and 10 bases lay in between. CDR3 size: 13 residues. CDR3 sequence (DNA): TGCAGCGTTGTGGACAGAGACTCCTACGAGCAGTACTTC. Translation: CSVVDRDSYEQYF.

This clone was recorded a few times. The V gene is TRBV11-3, the J gene TRBJ1-1, with 9 bases identical to TRBD1. From germline, CDR1 is SGHNT and CDR2 YENEEA. V was clipped by 1 base and J by 5 bases; unmatched bases: 8. This CDR3 region has 16 residues. CDR3 region: CASSLGLTGGRTEAFF. CDR3 nucleotide sequence: TGTGCCAGCAGCTTAGGCTTGACAGGGGGAAGGACTGAAGCTTTCTTT.

This chain uses TRBV28 with TRBJ2-7; D perhaps matches TRBD2 (5 bases). The V end was cut by 5 bases, the J end by 6 bases, with 8 bases between. CDR3 length equals 11 residues. Per germline, CDR1 MDHEN and CDR2 SYDVKM. CDR3 amino acids: CASSRRGEQYF. The CDR3 DNA follows: TGTGCCAGCAGTAGACGGGGCGAGCAGTACTTC.

The chain uses TRBV9 and TRBJ1-5; tentatively, D is TRBD1 (6 bases). The V end was cut by 3 bases, the J end by 3 bases, with 16 bases between. Germline V lookup: CDR1 SGDLS, CDR2 YYNGEE. CDR3 length: 16 residues. CDR3 nucleotide sequence: TGTGCCAGCAGCGCCCCAGACACAGGGTACAATCAGCCCCAGCATTTT. It translates to CASSAPDTGYNQPQHF.

The genes are TRBV24-1 and TRBJ1-3; unclear D gene. The CDR3 covers 15 residues. Trimming shortened V by 2 bases and J by 0 bases, and 7 bases separated the two germline ends. Per the germline V gene, CDR1 is KGHDR and CDR2 is SFDVKD. CDR3 amino acids: CATSDSRSSGNTIYF. DNA for the CDR3: TGTGCCACCAGTGATTCTAGGAGCTCTGGAAACACCATATATTTT.

This clone was detected only a few times. The CDR3 here is CASSQVGTFGTQYF. In DNA, the CDR3 is TGCGCCAGCAGCCAGGTAGGGACTTTCGGTACGCAGTATTTT. The genes are TRBV4-1 and TRBJ2-3; D is possibly TRBD2 (6 bases). The CDR3 is made up of 14 amino acids. In germline, CDR1 is MGHRA, CDR2 YSYEKL. V shed 3 bases and J shed 8 bases, with 15 bases lying between them.

The V call is TRBV20-1, the J call TRBJ1-4, with a weak D call TRBD1 (5 bases). The CDR3 sequence is 13 residues long. The V end lost 3 bases, the J end lost 5 bases, and 10 bases lay between the germline ends. The germline V gene has CDR1 DFQATT and CDR2 SNEGSKA (reference sequence). DNA for the CDR3: TGCAGTGCTAGTCGGGAGGGGAATGAAAAACTGTTTTTT. Its translation: CSASREGNEKLFF.

V and J are TRBV2 and TRBJ2-3; 14 positions agree with TRBD2. Germline V gene lookup returns CDR1 SNHLY and CDR2 FYNNEI. The CDR3 length is 15 residues. The junction had 5 bases not matched to a gene; V was cut back by 8 bases and J by 4 bases. CDR3 region: CASAWTSGGPDTQYF. In DNA form, the CDR3 reads TGTGCCAGCGCTTGGACTAGCGGGGGGCCAGATACGCAGTATTTT.

V and J are TRBV11-3 and TRBJ2-7, with TRBD2 identical over 9 bases. V lost 4 bases, J lost 6 bases, and 10 bases stayed unmatched. Per germline, CDR1 SGHNT and CDR2 YENEEA. The length of the CDR3 is 15 residues. CDR3 in DNA: TGTGCCAGCAGCTGGGACCCCGGGACTAGCTCCGAGCAGTACTTC. It yields the protein CASSWDPGTSSEQYF.